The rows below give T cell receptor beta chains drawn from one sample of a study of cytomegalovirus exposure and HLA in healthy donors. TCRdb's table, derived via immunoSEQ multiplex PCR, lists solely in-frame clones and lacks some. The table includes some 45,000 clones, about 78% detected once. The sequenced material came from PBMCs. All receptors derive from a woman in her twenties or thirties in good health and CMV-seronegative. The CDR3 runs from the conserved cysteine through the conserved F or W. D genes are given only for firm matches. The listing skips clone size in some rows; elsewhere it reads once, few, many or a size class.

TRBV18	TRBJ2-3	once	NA	CASSPSITGDTQYF	TGTGCCAGCTCACCATCGATAACGGGAGATACGCAGTATTTT
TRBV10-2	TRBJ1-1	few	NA	CASSDTGIKAFF	TGCGCCAGCAGTGATACAGGGATTAAAGCTTTCTTT
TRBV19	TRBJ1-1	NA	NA	CASSTFGGTEAFF	TGTGCCAGTAGTACCTTCGGGGGCACTGAAGCTTTCTTT
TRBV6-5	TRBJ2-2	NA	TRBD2	CASTQAGGPVGELFF	TGTGCCAGCACTCAAGCGGGGGGGCCCGTCGGGGAGCTGTTTTTT
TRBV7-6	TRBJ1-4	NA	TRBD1	CASSLALFRGANEKLFF	TGTGCCAGCAGCTTAGCGCTTTTCAGGGGGGCTAATGAAAAACTGTTTTTT
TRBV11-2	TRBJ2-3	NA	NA	CASSLPSTDTQYF	TGTGCCAGCAGCTTACCAAGCACAGATACGCAGTATTTT
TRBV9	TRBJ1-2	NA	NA	CASSVGRGLAYGYTF	TGTGCCAGCAGCGTAGGTAGGGGCTTAGCCTATGGCTACACCTTC
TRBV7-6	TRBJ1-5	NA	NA	CASSLYSGAGSNQPQHF	TGTGCCAGCAGCCTATACTCCGGGGCGGGAAGCAATCAGCCCCAGCATTTT
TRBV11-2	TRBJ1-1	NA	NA	CASSRRVNTEAFF	TGTGCCAGCAGCCGCAGGGTAAACACTGAAGCTTTCTTT
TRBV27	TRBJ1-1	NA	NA	CASSFGGGEAFF	TGTGCCAGCAGTTTTGGGGGCGGTGAAGCTTTCTTT
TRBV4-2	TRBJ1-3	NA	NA	CASSQDLTGGNTIYF	TGTGCCAGCAGCCAAGATTTAACAGGTGGAAACACCATATATTTT
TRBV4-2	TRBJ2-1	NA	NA	CASSQDGVSEQFF	TGTGCCAGCAGCCAAGATGGAGTAAGCGAGCAGTTCTTC
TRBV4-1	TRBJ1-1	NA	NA	CASSQDGVVEAFF	TGCGCCAGCAGCCAAGACGGAGTAGTTGAAGCTTTCTTT
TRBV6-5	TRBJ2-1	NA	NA	CASSYSMEGSYNEQFF	TGTGCCAGCAGTTACTCGATGGAGGGCTCCTACAATGAGCAGTTCTTC
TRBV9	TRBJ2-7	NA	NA	CASSVATGEVYEQYF	TGTGCCAGCAGCGTAGCTACGGGGGAGGTCTACGAGCAGTACTTC
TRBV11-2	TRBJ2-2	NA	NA	CASSPYTGTSNTGELFF	TGTGCCAGCAGCCCATACACGGGGACTTCCAACACCGGGGAGCTGTTTTTT
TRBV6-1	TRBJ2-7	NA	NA	CASSEDRARTYEQYF	TGTGCCAGCAGTGAAGACAGGGCCAGAACCTACGAGCAGTACTTC
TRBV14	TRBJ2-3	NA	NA	CASSPRVLFSDTQYF	TGTGCCAGCAGCCCACGGGTCCTGTTTTCAGATACGCAGTATTTT
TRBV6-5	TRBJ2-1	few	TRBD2	CASNLASGGNNEQFF	TGTGCCAGCAATTTGGCTAGCGGGGGAAACAATGAGCAGTTCTTC
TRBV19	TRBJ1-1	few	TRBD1	CASSMTGDTEAFF	TGTGCCAGTAGTATGACAGGGGACACTGAAGCTTTCTTT
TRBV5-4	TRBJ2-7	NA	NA	CASSLAELDYEQYF	TGTGCCAGCAGCTTGGCGGAACTAGATTACGAGCAGTACTTC
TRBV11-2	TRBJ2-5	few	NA	CASSFSGSETQYF	TGTGCCAGCAGCTTCAGCGGGTCGGAGACCCAGTACTTC
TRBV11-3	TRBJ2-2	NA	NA	CASSGLTNTGELFF	TGTGCCAGCTCCGGACTCACCAACACCGGGGAGCTGTTTTTT
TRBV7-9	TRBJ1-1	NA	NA	CASSTWTEMNTEAFF	TGTGCCAGCAGCACCTGGACAGAAATGAACACTGAAGCTTTCTTT
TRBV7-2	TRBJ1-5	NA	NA	CASSLWVSRDQPQHF	TGTGCCAGCAGCTTATGGGTTTCCCGGGATCAGCCCCAGCATTTT
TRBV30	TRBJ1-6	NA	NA	CAWAASGPLHF	TGTGCCTGGGCTGCATCAGGGCCCCTCCACTTT
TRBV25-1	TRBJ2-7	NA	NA	CASSGGTVLEQYF	TGTGCCAGCAGTGGCGGGACAGTCCTCGAGCAGTACTTC
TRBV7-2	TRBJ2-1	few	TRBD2	CASSLVRLAVYNEQFF	TGTGCCAGCAGCTTAGTTCGACTAGCGGTATACAATGAGCAGTTCTTC
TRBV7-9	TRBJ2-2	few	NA	CASSKQAFSGELFF	TGTGCCAGCAGCAAACAGGCATTTTCCGGGGAGCTGTTTTTT
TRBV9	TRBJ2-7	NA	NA	CASSVEQDPTREQYF	TGTGCCAGCAGCGTAGAACAGGACCCAACTCGGGAGCAGTACTTC
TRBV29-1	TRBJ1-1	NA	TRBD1	CSVGGGTGGTEAFF	TGCAGCGTTGGTGGGGGGACAGGGGGCACTGAAGCTTTCTTT
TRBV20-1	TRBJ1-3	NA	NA	CSATQRNTIYF	TGCAGTGCTACCCAAAGAAACACCATATATTTT
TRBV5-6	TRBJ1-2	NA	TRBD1	CASSLWTGPGGYTF	TGTGCCAGCAGCTTATGGACAGGGCCTGGAGGCTACACCTTC
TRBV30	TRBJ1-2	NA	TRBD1	CAWSGQGADGYTF	TGTGCCTGGAGCGGACAGGGGGCGGATGGCTACACCTTC
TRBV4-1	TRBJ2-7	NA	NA	CASSQEDYYEQYF	TGCGCCAGCAGCCAAGAAGACTACTACGAGCAGTACTTC
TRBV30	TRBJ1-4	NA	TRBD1	CAWSPGGESEKLFF	TGTGCCTGGAGTCCAGGGGGCGAGAGTGAAAAACTGTTTTTT
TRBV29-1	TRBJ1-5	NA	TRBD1	CSVGTGLHQPQHF	TGCAGCGTTGGGACAGGCTTACATCAGCCCCAGCATTTT
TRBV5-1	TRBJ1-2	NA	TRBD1	CASSSGTGGLGYTF	TGCGCCAGCAGCAGCGGGACAGGGGGCTTGGGCTACACCTTC
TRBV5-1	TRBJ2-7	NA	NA	CASSLYHRDYEQYF	TGCGCCAGCAGCTTGTATCACAGGGACTACGAGCAGTACTTC
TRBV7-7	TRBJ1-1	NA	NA	CASSLNGNTEAFF	TGTGCCAGCAGCTTAAACGGTAACACTGAAGCTTTCTTT
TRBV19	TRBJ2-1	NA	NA	CASKLLGSNEQFF	TGTGCCAGTAAACTACTAGGCTCCAATGAGCAGTTCTTC
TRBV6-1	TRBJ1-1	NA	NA	CASTRTENTEAFF	TGTGCCAGCACAAGGACAGAGAACACTGAAGCTTTCTTT
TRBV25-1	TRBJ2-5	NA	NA	CASSEGSGEETQYF	TGTGCCAGCAGTGAAGGGTCAGGGGAGGAGACCCAGTACTTC
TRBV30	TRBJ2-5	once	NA	CAWSPLSRQETQYF	TGTGCCTGGAGTCCCCTCTCGCGGCAAGAGACCCAGTACTTC
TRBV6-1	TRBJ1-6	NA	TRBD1	CASSVDRESSPLHF	TGTGCCAGCAGTGTGGACAGGGAGAGTTCACCCCTCCACTTT
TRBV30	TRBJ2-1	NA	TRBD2	CAWSVLSHGHLAGGHDTYNEQFF	TGTGCCTGGAGTGTACTCAGTCACGGCCATCTAGCGGGGGGGCATGATACCTACAATGAGCAGTTCTTC
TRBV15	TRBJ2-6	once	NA	CATTPTESGANVLTF	TGTGCCACGACCCCCACAGAGTCTGGGGCCAACGTCCTGACTTTC
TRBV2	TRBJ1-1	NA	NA	CASSAGANTEAFF	TGTGCCAGCAGTGCAGGGGCAAACACTGAAGCTTTCTTT
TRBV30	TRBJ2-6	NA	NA	CAWARTSGANVLTF	TGTGCCTGGGCGAGGACATCTGGGGCCAACGTCCTGACTTTC
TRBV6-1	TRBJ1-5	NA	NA	CASSDRENQPQHF	TGTGCCAGCAGTGACAGGGAAAATCAGCCCCAGCATTTT
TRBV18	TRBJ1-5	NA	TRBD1	CASSPGDSFGSNQPQHF	TGTGCCAGCTCACCAGGGGACAGCTTTGGAAGCAATCAGCCCCAGCATTTT
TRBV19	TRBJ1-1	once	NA	CASSIGLNRAGTEAFF	TGTGCCAGTAGTATAGGCCTCAACAGGGCCGGCACTGAAGCTTTCTTT
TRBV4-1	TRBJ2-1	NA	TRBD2	CASSQDVASGRNEQFF	TGCGCCAGCAGCCAAGATGTGGCTAGCGGGAGAAATGAGCAGTTCTTC
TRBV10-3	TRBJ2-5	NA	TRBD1	CAISEGTVPLQETQYF	TGTGCCATCAGTGAAGGGACAGTCCCTCTCCAAGAGACCCAGTACTTC
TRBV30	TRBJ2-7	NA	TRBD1	CAWRSRGMTYEQYF	TGTGCCTGGAGAAGCAGGGGGATGACCTACGAGCAGTACTTC
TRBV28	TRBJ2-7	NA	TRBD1	CASSSGQSGEQYF	TGTGCCAGCAGCTCGGGACAGTCAGGCGAGCAGTACTTC
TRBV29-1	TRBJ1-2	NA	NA	CSVNPGEGYTF	TGCAGCGTTAACCCCGGGGAGGGCTACACCTTC
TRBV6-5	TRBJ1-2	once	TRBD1	CASSLGTGGAYGYTF	TGTGCCAGCAGTCTCGGGACAGGGGGCGCGTATGGCTACACCTTC
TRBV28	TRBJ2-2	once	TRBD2	CASSVWKGRAGELFF	TGTGCCAGCAGCGTCTGGAAAGGGAGGGCCGGGGAGCTGTTTTTT
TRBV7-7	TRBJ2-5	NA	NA	CASSLAGPGNQETQYF	TGTGCCAGCAGCTTAGCGGGGCCAGGTAACCAAGAGACCCAGTACTTC